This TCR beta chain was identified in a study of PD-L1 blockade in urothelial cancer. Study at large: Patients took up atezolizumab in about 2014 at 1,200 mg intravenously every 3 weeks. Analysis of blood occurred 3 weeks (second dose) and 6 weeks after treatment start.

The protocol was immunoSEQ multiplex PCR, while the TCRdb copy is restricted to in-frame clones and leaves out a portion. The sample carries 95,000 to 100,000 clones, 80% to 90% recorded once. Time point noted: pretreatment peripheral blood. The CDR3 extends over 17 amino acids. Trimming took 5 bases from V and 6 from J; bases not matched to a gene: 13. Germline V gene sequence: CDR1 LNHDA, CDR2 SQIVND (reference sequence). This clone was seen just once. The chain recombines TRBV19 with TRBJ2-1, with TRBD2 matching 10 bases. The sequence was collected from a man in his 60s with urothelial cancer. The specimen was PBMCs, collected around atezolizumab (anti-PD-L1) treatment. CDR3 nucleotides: TGTGCCAGTAGTGCCGGCCCCAGCGGGAGGGAGAGCAATGAGCAGTTCTTC. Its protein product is CASSAGPSGRESNEQFF.